This TCR beta chain was sequenced in a study of blood T cell repertoires in COVID-19. The table came from immunoSEQ multiplex PCR; TCRdb's copy has only in-frame clones and leaves some out. The sample holds hundreds of thousands of clones, over 80% seen once. Germline V gene data show CDR1 as KGHSH and CDR2 as LQKENI. The ends lost 5 bases at V and 6 bases at J; junction bases unmatched: 12. This CDR3 is 15 amino acids long. This clonotype was sampled from a man aged 45-65 years who had been exposed to COVID-19. Sequenced sample: PBMCs or T cells enriched from blood (not recorded which). This chain connects TRBV18 to TRBJ2-7, with TRBD2 identical over 8 bases. CDR3 residues: CASSGSGGYTGEQYF. The CDR3 nucleotides are TGTGCCAGCTCAGGAAGCGGGGGCTACACGGGCGAGCAGTACTTC.